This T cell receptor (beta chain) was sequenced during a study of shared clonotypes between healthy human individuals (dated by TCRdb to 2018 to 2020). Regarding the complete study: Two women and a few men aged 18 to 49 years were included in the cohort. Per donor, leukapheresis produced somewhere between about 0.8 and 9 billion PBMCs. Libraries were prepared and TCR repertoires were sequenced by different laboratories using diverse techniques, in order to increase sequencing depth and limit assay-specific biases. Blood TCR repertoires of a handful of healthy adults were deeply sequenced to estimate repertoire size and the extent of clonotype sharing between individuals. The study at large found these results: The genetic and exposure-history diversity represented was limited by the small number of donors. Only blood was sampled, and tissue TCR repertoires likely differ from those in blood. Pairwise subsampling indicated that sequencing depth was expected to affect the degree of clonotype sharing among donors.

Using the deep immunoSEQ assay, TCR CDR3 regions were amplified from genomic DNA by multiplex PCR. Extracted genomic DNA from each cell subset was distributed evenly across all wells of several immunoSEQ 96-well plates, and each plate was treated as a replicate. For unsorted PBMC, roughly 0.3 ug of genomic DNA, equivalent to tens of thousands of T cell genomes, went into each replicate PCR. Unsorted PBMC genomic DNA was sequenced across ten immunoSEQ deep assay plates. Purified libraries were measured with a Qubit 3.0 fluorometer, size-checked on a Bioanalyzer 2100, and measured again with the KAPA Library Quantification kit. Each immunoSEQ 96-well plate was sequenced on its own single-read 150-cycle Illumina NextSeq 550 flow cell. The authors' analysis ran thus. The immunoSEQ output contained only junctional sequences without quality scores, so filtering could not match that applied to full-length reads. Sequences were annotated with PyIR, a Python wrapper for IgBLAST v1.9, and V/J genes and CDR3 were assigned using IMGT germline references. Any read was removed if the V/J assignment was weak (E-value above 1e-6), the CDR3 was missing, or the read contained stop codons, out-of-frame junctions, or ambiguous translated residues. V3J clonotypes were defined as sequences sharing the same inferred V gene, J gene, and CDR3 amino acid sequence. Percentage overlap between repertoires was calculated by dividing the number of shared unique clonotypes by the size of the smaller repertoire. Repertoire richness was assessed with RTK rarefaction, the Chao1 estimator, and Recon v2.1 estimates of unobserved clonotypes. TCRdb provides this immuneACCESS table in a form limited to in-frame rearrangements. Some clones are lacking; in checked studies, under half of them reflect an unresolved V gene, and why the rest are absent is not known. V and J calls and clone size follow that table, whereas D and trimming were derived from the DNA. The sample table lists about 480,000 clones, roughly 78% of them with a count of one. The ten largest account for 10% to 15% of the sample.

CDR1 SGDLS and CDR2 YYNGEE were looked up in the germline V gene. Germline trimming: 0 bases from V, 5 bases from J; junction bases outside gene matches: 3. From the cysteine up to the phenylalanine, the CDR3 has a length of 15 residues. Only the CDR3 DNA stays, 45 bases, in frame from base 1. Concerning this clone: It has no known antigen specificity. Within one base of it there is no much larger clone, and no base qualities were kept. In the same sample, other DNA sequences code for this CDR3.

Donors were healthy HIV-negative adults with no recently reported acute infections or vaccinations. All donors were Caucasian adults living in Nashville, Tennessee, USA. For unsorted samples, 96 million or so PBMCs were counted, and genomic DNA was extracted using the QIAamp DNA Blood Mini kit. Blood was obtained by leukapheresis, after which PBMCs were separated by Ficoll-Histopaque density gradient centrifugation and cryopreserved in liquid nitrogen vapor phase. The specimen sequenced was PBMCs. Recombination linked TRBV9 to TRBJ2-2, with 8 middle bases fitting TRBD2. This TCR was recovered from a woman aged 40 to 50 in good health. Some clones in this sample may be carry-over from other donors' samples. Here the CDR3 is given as CASSVGAGGTGELFF. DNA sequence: TGTGCCAGCAGCGTAGGGGCGGGAGGTACCGGGGAGCTGTTTTTT.